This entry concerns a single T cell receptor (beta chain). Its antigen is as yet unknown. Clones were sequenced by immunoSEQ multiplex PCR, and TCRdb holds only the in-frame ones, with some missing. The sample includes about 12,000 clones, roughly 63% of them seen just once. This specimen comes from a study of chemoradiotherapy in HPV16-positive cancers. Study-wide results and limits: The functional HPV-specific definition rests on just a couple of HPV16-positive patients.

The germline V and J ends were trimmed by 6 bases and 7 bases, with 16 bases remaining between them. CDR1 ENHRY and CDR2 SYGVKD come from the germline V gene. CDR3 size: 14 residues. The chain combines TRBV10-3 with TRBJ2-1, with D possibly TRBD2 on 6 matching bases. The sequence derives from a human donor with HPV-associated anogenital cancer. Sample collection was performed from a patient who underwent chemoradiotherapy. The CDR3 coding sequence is TGTGCCATCAGAGGCGGAGGGATGGGGAATGAGCAGTTCTTC. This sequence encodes CAIRGGGMGNEQFF.